This TCR beta chain is from a study of blood T cell repertoires in COVID-19 (dated by TCRdb to the early 2020s). About the full investigation: Collaborator samples came from the United States, Italy and Spain and covered acute and convalescent phases of COVID-19. The prospective study material was composed of cDNA or gDNA derived from T cells, B-cell-depleted T cells, or PBMCs. Subjects who had been exposed to COVID-19, were actively infected with it, or had recovered from it provided the deeply sampled blood TCRbeta repertoires that made up the dataset. The repertoires were released in a freely available public database intended as a resource for research on the immune response to SARS-CoV-2. Samples came from the ongoing ImmuneRACE study (first 160 participants) plus 1,254 subjects from 6 global collaborators. The sample metadata nearly always contained a de-identified subject ID, COVID-19 status, age in years and sex. Where available, HLA class I and class II types were obtained from metadata supplied by the sample provider rather than from assay-based typing.

On this clone itself: The antigen it binds to is not known. Within one base of it there is no much larger clone, and no base qualities were kept.

Collaborating institutions collected whole blood in K2EDTA tubes following their own protocols. For TCRbeta analysis, collaborators shipped samples in one of three forms: frozen whole blood, isolated PBMCs, or DNA extracted from either of those sample types. The CDR3 has 14 amino acids, counting the end cysteine and phenylalanine. Only the CDR3 DNA is retained, 42 bases long and in frame from the first base. Trimming accounts for 7 bases at V and 0 bases at J, while the number of junction bases matched to no gene is 6. CDR1 and CDR2 were assigned from the germline V gene as SGHRS and YFSETQ. TCRbeta CDR3 regions were amplified from genomic DNA by means of the immunoSEQ Assay, a bias-controlled multiplex PCR. In the original analysis: Nucleated cell counts per sample were estimated from amplification of reference gene primers within the assay. To quantify the absolute abundance of each unique TCRbeta CDR3 rearrangement, sequence reads were collapsed and filtered. For each sample, productive Simpson clonality was calculated as the square root of Simpson's diversity index over productive rearrangements. Imported from immuneACCESS, the table was reduced by TCRdb to in-frame sequences with V and J called. These copies leave out some clones; in studies compared against another copy, an unresolved V gene accounts for under half, and the cause of the remainder is not known. From that table come the V and J calls and clone size; the DNA was used to work out D and trimming. For this sample there are tens of thousands of clones; 86% appear just once. 8% of the sample goes to the ten largest clones.

Overall results and qualifications from the work: The amount of clinical and demographic metadata varied by source and participant and was provided uncurated.

The TCR sequence derives from a man in his fifties or sixties with active COVID-19. Rearrangement joined TRBV5-1 to TRBJ1-1, with 7 middle bases fitting TRBD1. Sequenced input: peripheral blood. For the CDR3, the sequence is CASCQDRLNTEAFF. Read as DNA, the sequence is TGCGCCAGCTGCCAGGACAGGCTGAACACTGAAGCTTTCTTT.